Listed below are T cell receptor beta chains from one sample, sequenced in a study of long-term antiretroviral therapy in people with HIV. Repertoires were generated with immunoSEQ multiplex PCR, while TCRdb's copy carries only in-frame clones and drops some. The repertoire consists of approximately 25,000 clones, with 80% to 90% occurring once and the leading ten covering 2.3%. The sample here was unsorted PBMCs, taken 3 years after starting antiretroviral therapy. Receptors were obtained from a man aged 50 to 59 with HIV. CDR3s include the opening cysteine and the closing phenylalanine or tryptophan. D genes are given only for firm matches. Expanded clones get a size class; other rows say once, few or many, or leave the size out.

d_call clone_size j_call v_call cdr3_aa cdr3_nt
TRBD2 NA TRBJ2-7 TRBV11-2 CASSFSGSSYEQYF TGTGCCAGCAGCTTTAGCGGGAGCTCCTACGAGCAGTACTTC
TRBD1 NA TRBJ1-2 TRBV7-2 CASSLAPQGAANGYTF TGTGCCAGCAGCTTAGCCCCCCAGGGGGCCGCGAATGGCTACACCTTC
NA NA TRBJ2-2 TRBV7-3 CASSLTSRTGELFF TGTGCCAGCAGCTTAACATCAAGAACCGGGGAGCTGTTTTTT
TRBD1 NA TRBJ1-2 TRBV2 CASREPGQGWNGYTF TGTGCCAGCAGAGAGCCGGGACAGGGGTGGAATGGCTACACCTTC
NA few TRBJ2-2 TRBV6-4 CASSEGIGTGELFF TGTGCCAGCAGTGAAGGCATAGGGACCGGGGAGCTGTTTTTT
NA NA TRBJ1-2 TRBV18 CASSPSGEYYGYTF TGTGCCAGCTCACCATCAGGGGAGTACTATGGCTACACCTTC
TRBD2 NA TRBJ2-3 TRBV28 CASSPQGSGRRDTQYF TGTGCCAGCAGCCCACAGGGTAGCGGGAGGAGGGATACGCAGTATTTT
NA NA TRBJ1-1 TRBV4-3 CASSQGTWGENTEAFF TGCGCCAGCAGCCAGGGCACGTGGGGGGAGAACACTGAAGCTTTCTTT
NA NA TRBJ2-5 TRBV30 CAWSVGPTIGQETQYF TGTGCCTGGAGTGTGGGTCCGACCATAGGGCAAGAGACCCAGTACTTC
TRBD1 NA TRBJ1-1 TRBV5-4 CASRPWTGTNTEAFF TGTGCCAGCAGACCCTGGACAGGGACGAACACTGAAGCTTTCTTT
TRBD1 NA TRBJ1-2 TRBV7-2 CASTTGQGDYGYTF TGTGCCAGCACCACAGGACAGGGAGACTATGGCTACACCTTC
TRBD2 NA TRBJ2-3 TRBV7-2 CASSLGSGYVDTQYF TGTGCCAGCAGCTTGGGTAGCGGGTATGTAGATACGCAGTATTTT
NA NA TRBJ2-7 TRBV15 CATSTTLEVDEQYF TGTGCCACCAGCACAACCCTCGAGGTCGACGAGCAGTACTTC
NA few TRBJ2-7 TRBV27 CASSGRDNSYEQYF TGTGCCAGCAGCGGCAGGGACAATTCCTACGAGCAGTACTTC
TRBD1 NA TRBJ1-2 TRBV6-5 CASSPRDRANYGYTF TGTGCCAGCAGCCCCCGGGACAGGGCTAACTATGGCTACACCTTC
NA NA TRBJ2-7 TRBV30 CAWNAGTATYEQYF TGTGCCTGGAATGCCGGGACGGCGACCTACGAGCAGTACTTC
TRBD2 NA TRBJ2-1 TRBV13 CASSSRQGRTSGSNEQFF TGTGCCAGCAGCAGCCGCCAGGGTAGGACTAGCGGGAGCAATGAGCAGTTCTTC
NA NA TRBJ2-3 TRBV25-1 CASSESGRRGTDTQYF TGTGCCAGCAGTGAATCGGGCAGGCGGGGCACAGATACGCAGTATTTT
TRBD2 NA TRBJ2-5 TRBV15 CATSSLAGGTQYF TGTGCCACCAGCAGCTTAGCGGGGGGGACCCAGTACTTC
TRBD1 NA TRBJ2-1 TRBV30 CAWSQQGFVGNEQFF TGTGCCTGGAGTCAACAGGGGTTTGTGGGCAATGAGCAGTTCTTC
NA NA TRBJ2-7 TRBV4-1 CASSQFGSDRLGEQYF TGCGCCAGCAGCCAGTTCGGGTCCGACAGGTTGGGCGAGCAGTACTTC
TRBD2 NA TRBJ2-3 TRBV14 CASSQEELAGAKGDTQYF TGTGCCAGCAGCCAAGAAGAACTAGCGGGGGCCAAAGGAGATACGCAGTATTTT
NA NA TRBJ2-2 TRBV10-1 CATGRSNTGELFF TGCGCCACGGGGCGCTCGAACACCGGGGAGCTGTTTTTT
NA NA TRBJ2-3 TRBV14 CASSRLESTDTQYF TGTGCCAGCAGCCGTCTGGAGAGCACAGATACGCAGTATTTT
TRBD1 NA TRBJ2-7 TRBV28 CASSRPGTGVAYEQYF TGTGCCAGCAGTCGCCCGGGGACAGGGGTTGCCTACGAGCAGTACTTC
NA NA TRBJ1-5 TRBV5-1 CASSLDAGVDQPQHF TGCGCCAGCAGCTTGGACGCAGGGGTGGATCAGCCCCAGCATTTT
TRBD1 NA TRBJ2-3 TRBV9 CASSPLTGEDTQYF TGTGCCAGCAGCCCATTGACAGGGGAAGATACGCAGTATTTT
NA NA TRBJ2-3 TRBV19 CASRSKGQYTDTQYF TGTGCCAGTAGATCGAAGGGCCAGTACACAGATACGCAGTATTTT
NA few TRBJ1-2 TRBV25-1 CASSESGDFGYGYTF TGTGCCAGCAGTGAATCCGGGGACTTCGGCTATGGCTACACCTTC
NA few TRBJ1-4 TRBV30 CAWGAPEKLFF TGTGCCTGGGGCGCGCCAGAAAAACTGTTTTTT
NA NA TRBJ2-7 TRBV7-9 CASSLGGLGRTYEQYF TGTGCCAGCAGCTTAGGGGGATTAGGGCGAACCTACGAGCAGTACTTC
TRBD1 few TRBJ1-2 TRBV27 CASREWDSSNYGYTF TGTGCCAGCAGGGAATGGGACAGCTCTAACTATGGCTACACCTTC
TRBD1 few TRBJ2-2 TRBV9 CASSASGQGNSGELFF TGTGCCAGCAGCGCCTCCGGACAGGGGAATTCCGGGGAGCTGTTTTTT
NA NA TRBJ2-7 TRBV10-2 CASSGHQARNWGEQYF TGCGCCAGCAGTGGGCACCAGGCCAGAAACTGGGGCGAGCAGTACTTC
NA NA TRBJ2-7 TRBV19 CASSIGPANEQYF TGTGCCAGTAGTATAGGGCCCGCGAACGAGCAGTACTTC
TRBD1 NA TRBJ2-7 TRBV5-1 CASSLGTGTYEQYF TGCGCCAGCAGCTTGGGGACAGGGACCTACGAGCAGTACTTC
TRBD1 NA TRBJ1-1 TRBV5-1 CASSLLGQGNTEAFF TGCGCCAGCAGCCTATTAGGACAGGGAAACACTGAAGCTTTCTTT
TRBD1 NA TRBJ1-5 TRBV7-2 CASSLKADRGISNQPQHF TGTGCCAGCAGCTTAAAAGCAGACAGGGGAATAAGCAATCAGCCCCAGCATTTT
NA NA TRBJ1-3 TRBV7-8 CASSLDREASGGNTIYF TGTGCCAGCAGCTTAGATCGGGAGGCCAGCGGTGGAAACACCATATATTTT
NA NA TRBJ2-6 TRBV7-2 CASSSFGRDRYSGANVLTF TGTGCCAGCAGCTCCTTCGGACGGGACCGGTACTCTGGGGCCAACGTCCTGACTTTC
NA NA TRBJ2-3 TRBV11-3 CASSLAPGDTQYF TGTGCCAGCAGCTTAGCCCCGGGGGATACGCAGTATTTT
TRBD1 NA TRBJ2-2 TRBV4-3 CASSQDITGGGTGELFF TGCGCCAGCAGCCAAGATATTACAGGGGGCGGGACCGGGGAGCTGTTTTTT
NA NA TRBJ2-1 TRBV28 CASSFMGDGEQFF TGTGCCAGCAGTTTTATGGGGGACGGTGAGCAGTTCTTC
NA NA TRBJ2-6 TRBV4-3 CASSQEGSLNPLSGANVLTF TGCGCCAGCAGCCAAGAGGGCAGCCTAAACCCACTCTCTGGGGCCAACGTCCTGACTTTC
NA few TRBJ2-7 TRBV5-1 CASSLEVGVEGEQYF TGCGCCAGCAGCTTGGAGGTCGGGGTGGAAGGCGAGCAGTACTTC
NA NA TRBJ1-3 TRBV19 CASSIWIWGSGNTIYF TGTGCCAGTAGTATTTGGATCTGGGGGTCTGGAAACACCATATATTTT